This T cell receptor beta chain was obtained from a study of blood T cell repertoires in COVID-19 (dated by TCRdb to 2018 to 2021). About the study as a whole: Samples from collaborators originated in the United States, Italy and Spain and spanned both the acute and convalescent phases of COVID-19. The material from the prospective study consisted of cDNA or gDNA derived from T cells, B-cell-depleted T cells, or PBMCs. Deeply sampled blood TCRbeta repertoires from subjects exposed to, actively infected with, or recovered from COVID-19 were included in the dataset. The repertoires were released in a freely available public database intended as a resource for research on the immune response to SARS-CoV-2. Samples were obtained from the ongoing ImmuneRACE study (first 160 participants) and from 1,254 subjects provided by 6 global collaborators. The sample metadata nearly always contained a de-identified subject ID, COVID-19 status, age in years and sex. Where available, HLA class I and class II types were taken from metadata supplied by the sample provider and were not determined by assay-based typing. The research as a whole found: The quantity of clinical and demographic metadata differed by source and by participant and was supplied without curation.

TCRbeta CDR3 regions were amplified from genomic DNA using the immunoSEQ Assay, a bias-controlled multiplex PCR. The study's processing was this. The number of nucleated cells in each sample was estimated from the amplification of reference gene primers within the assay. To quantify the absolute abundance of each unique TCRbeta CDR3 rearrangement, sequence reads were collapsed and filtered. For each sample, productive Simpson clonality was calculated as the square root of Simpson's diversity index over productive rearrangements. The immuneACCESS repertoire file appears here via TCRdb, limited to in-frame rearrangements. These files lack a portion of the clones; in checked studies, under half of the deficit traces to unresolved V genes, and the cause of the others is not known. From that table come the V and J calls and clone size; the DNA was used to work out D and trimming. Present in this sample are some 89,000 clones, about four fifths of which were seen just once. Together, the top ten hold 0.95% to 1.5% of the sample.

Collaborating institutions collected whole blood in K2EDTA tubes following their own protocols. Collaborator samples were shipped for TCRbeta analysis as frozen whole blood, isolated PBMCs, or DNA extracted from either sample type. V and J are truncated by 4 bases and 1 base respectively, leaving an intervening sequence of 11 bases. As encoded in the germline V gene, CDR1 is SGHDT while CDR2 is YYEEEE. CDR3 length: 14 amino acids, cysteine to phenylalanine. Only the CDR3 DNA is retained, 42 bases long and in frame from the first base. In regard to this clone: The target of this receptor is not known. Nothing much larger sits one base from this clone, and base qualities are not available.

Sequenced: peripheral blood. The sequence was collected from a woman aged 80 or over with acute or convalescent COVID-19. The chain links TRBV5-6 with TRBJ1-1; a tentative D call is TRBD1 (5 bases match). The CDR3 protein: CASSRGLGNTEAFF. The nucleotides read TGTGCCAGCAGCAGGGGACTAGGGAACACTGAAGCTTTCTTT.